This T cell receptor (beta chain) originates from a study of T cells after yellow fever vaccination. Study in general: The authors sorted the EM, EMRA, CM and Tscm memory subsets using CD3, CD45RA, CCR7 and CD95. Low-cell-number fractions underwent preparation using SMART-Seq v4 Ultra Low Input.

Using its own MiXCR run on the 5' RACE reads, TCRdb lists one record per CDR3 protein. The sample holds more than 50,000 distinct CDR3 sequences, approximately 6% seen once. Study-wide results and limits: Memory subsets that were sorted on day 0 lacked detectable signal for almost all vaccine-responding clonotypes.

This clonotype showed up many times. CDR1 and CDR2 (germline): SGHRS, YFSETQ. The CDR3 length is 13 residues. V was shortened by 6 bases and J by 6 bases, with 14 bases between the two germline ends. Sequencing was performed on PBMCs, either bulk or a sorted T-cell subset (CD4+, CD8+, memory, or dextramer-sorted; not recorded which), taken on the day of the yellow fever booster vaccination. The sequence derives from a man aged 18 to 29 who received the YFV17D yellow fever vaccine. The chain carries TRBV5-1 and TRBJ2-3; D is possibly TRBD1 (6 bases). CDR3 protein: CASTRTVGDTQYF. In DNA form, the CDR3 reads TGCGCCAGCACCCGGACAGTCGGCGATACGCAGTATTTT. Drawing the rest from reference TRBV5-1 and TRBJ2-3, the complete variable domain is KAGVTQTPRYLIKTRGQQVTLSCSPISGHRSVSWYQQTPGQGLQFLFEYFSETQRNKGNFPGRFSGRQFSNSRSEMNVSTLELGDSALYLCASTRTVGDTQYFGPGTRLTVL.